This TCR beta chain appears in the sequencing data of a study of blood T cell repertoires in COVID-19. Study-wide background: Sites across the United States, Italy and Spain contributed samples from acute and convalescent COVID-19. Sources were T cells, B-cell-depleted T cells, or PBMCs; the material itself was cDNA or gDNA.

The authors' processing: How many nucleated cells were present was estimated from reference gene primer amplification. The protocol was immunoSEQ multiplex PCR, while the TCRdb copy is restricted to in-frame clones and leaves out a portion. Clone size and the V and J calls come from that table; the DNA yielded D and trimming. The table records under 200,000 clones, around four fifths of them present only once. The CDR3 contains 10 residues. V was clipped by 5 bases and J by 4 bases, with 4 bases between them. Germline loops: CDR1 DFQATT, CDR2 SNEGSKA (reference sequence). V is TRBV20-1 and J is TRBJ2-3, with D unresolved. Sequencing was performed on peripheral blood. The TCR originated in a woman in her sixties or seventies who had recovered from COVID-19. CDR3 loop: CSAGPDTQYF. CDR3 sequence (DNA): TGCAGTGCTGGGCCAGATACGCAGTATTTT.